The TCR beta chain under discussion was sequenced for a study of blood T cells in healthy people across ages (dated by TCRdb to 2014 to 2015). With regard to the full study: In model experiments, template switching captured about one uniquely barcoded TCR beta cDNA molecule for every two T cells. The study measured age-related changes in TCR beta repertoire diversity using deep sequencing normalized with unique cDNA molecular identifiers. The donors were split into four age groups: young (average around 17 years), middle-aged (around 40), aged (roughly 68) and long-lived (over 80). To avoid experimental bias, donors of different ages were distributed randomly across sequencing lanes. For two donors (one aged 18 to 30 and one aged 80 or older), the study analyzed two additional independent replicas of 1 million unique cDNA reads from the same blood draw. Beyond this particular receptor, the publication reports: Because donor CMV infection status was unknown, age-related changes in expanded clonotypes were potentially confounded. Compared with the aged group, the long-lived group had more naive CD4+ T cells, fewer expanded clones and increased TCR diversity, suggesting age selection. Estimates of total diversity based on one million sequenced T cells were considered lower bounds and underestimates. A strong correlation was found between observed TCR beta diversity and the percentage of naive T cells measured by flow cytometry. Because profiling used bulk unsorted PBMCs, naive and antigen-experienced compartments could not be compared conclusively. As age increased, observed TCR beta diversity per million T cells dropped in a roughly linear way, and a significant reduction was already evident by age 40.

The protocol used for the library was 5' RACE. TCRdb shows the sequencer as Illumina HiSeq 2500. A second about 7 to 12 cycle PCR used a sample-barcoded 5' primer and a J-beta primer mix. Each TCR beta cDNA molecule received a unique molecular identifier from a template-switch 5' adaptor carrying 12 random nucleotides. Each sample yielded at least 3 million CDR3-containing paired-end reads. First-strand cDNA synthesis was performed from all RNA using the Mint cDNA synthesis kit, with priming by a TRBC-specific oligonucleotide. After uracil-DNA glycosylase treatment, a first 18-cycle PCR used universal primers M1SS and BC2_uni_R on all cDNA. In the paper's pipeline: Normalization of each sample was performed by random selection of 1 million high-quality reads, each carrying a distinct molecular identifier. Instead of being binned into consensus sequences, reads that shared molecular identifiers were thrown out. CDR3 identification, clonotype clustering and error correction used MiTCR with a Q25 quality threshold and the strictest error-elimination algorithm. A nonparametric unseen species model with Euler transformation was used to estimate a lower bound on total TCR beta diversity. In-frame beta chains were kept once TCRdb had trimmed the public reads at Q25 with fastp and called clones with MiXCR. Every CDR3 protein is listed once, alongside the most common genes and DNA of its rows. It is TCRdb's table, rather than the study itself, that gives the V and J calls and clone size. This sample gives 650,000 to 1,000,000 distinct CDR3 sequences in total; around half of them show up just once. Clones ranked in the top ten supply about a sixth of the sample.

V ends up 1 base short and J 5 bases short, with an unmatched junction base count of 12. The cysteine opens and the phenylalanine closes a CDR3 of 17 amino acids. The kept DNA is CDR3 alone, 51 bases in frame from the first base. Looking up the germline V gene (reference sequence) yields CDR1 DFQATT and CDR2 SNEGSKA. On this clonotype: Its antigen has not been determined. No much larger clone exists at a distance of one base, and base qualities are not known.

Systemically healthy Caucasian individuals from Russia, approximately 39 in total and aged about 6 to 100 years, were included as donors. Around 10 milliliters of peripheral blood were collected from each donor into EDTA-treated Vacutainer tubes. Ficoll-Paque density-gradient centrifugation was used to isolate PBMCs, with at least 6.5 million per sample. Trizol reagent was used to extract total RNA from PBMCs, with at least 5 micrograms per sample. Naive CD45RAhigh/CD27high T cell percentages were measured by flow cytometry on a PBMC aliquot from every donor. This clonotype was obtained from a man older than 75 in good health. Sequenced: blood. The rearranged segments are TRBV20-1 and TRBJ2-2, and 8 bases in between align with TRBD2. The CDR3 protein is CSARAPPKREPTGELFF. The nucleotides are TGCAGTGCTAGAGCTCCACCAAAGCGGGAGCCTACCGGGGAGCTGTTTTTT.